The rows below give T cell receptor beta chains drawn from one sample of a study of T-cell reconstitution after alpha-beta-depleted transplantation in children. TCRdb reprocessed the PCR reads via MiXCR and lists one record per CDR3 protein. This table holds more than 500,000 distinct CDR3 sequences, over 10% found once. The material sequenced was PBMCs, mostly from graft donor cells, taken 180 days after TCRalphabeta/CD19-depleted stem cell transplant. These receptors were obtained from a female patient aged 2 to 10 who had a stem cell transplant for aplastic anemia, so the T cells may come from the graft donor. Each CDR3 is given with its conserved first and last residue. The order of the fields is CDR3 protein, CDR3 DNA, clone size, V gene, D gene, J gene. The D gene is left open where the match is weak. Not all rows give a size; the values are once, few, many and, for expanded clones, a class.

CASSYPSSDGYF	TGTGCCAGCAGTTACCCGTCATCGGACGGATACTTC	few	TRBV6-2/TRBV6-3	NA	TRBJ1-2
CASRRAPTYNEQFF	TGCGCCAGCAGGCGGGCCCCGACCTACAATGAGCAGTTCTTC	few	TRBV4-3	NA	TRBJ2-1
CASSTGTGGAEEAFF	TGTGCCAGCAGCACCGGGACAGGGGGCGCGGAAGAAGCTTTCTTT	many	TRBV7-9	TRBD1	TRBJ1-1
CSAGGLAGVRGAETQYF	TGCAGTGCTGGGGGACTAGCGGGAGTCCGAGGGGCAGAGACCCAGTACTTC	few	TRBV20-1	TRBD2	TRBJ2-5
CASSLLGQSNQPQHF	TGTGCCAGCAGCCTTTTAGGACAGAGCAATCAGCCCCAGCATTTT	NA	TRBV5-6	NA	TRBJ1-5
CSATPQGGEAFF	TGCAGTGCTACCCCCCAGGGGGGAGAAGCTTTCTTT	NA	TRBV20-1	TRBD1	TRBJ1-1
CATQFGGVHNEQFF	TGTGCCACCCAATTCGGGGGAGTGCACAATGAGCAGTTCTTC	few	TRBV27	NA	TRBJ2-1
CASSPLGLAGDGETQYF	TGTGCCAGCAGCCCCCTTGGGCTAGCGGGCGATGGAGAGACCCAGTACTTC	many	TRBV5-4	TRBD2	TRBJ2-5
CATSDFRAGELFF	TGTGCCACCAGTGATTTTAGGGCCGGGGAGCTGTTTTTT	few	TRBV24-1	NA	TRBJ2-2
CASSQGGRTVWRYEQYF	TGTGCCAGCAGCCAAGGCGGCCGGACAGTATGGAGGTACGAGCAGTACTTC	NA	TRBV3-1	NA	TRBJ2-7
CASSPTAGGPYEQYF	TGTGCCAGCAGCCCTACAGCGGGAGGGCCTTACGAGCAGTACTTC	NA	TRBV3-1	TRBD2	TRBJ2-7
CATSRDGGPLAGELFF	TGTGCCACCAGCCGAGACGGGGGCCCTCTTGCCGGGGAGCTGTTTTTT	NA	TRBV15	NA	TRBJ2-2
CASSYGGTGAYEQYF	TGTGCCAGCAGTTACGGGGGTACAGGCGCCTACGAGCAGTACTTC	few	TRBV6-2/TRBV6-3	NA	TRBJ2-7
CASSLMSRVNYGYTF	TGTGCCAGCAGTTTAATGTCTCGGGTCAACTATGGCTACACCTTC	NA	TRBV12-3/TRBV12-4	NA	TRBJ1-2
CASSLATVSSTDTQYF	TGTGCCAGCAGCTTAGCCACGGTCTCTAGCACAGATACGCAGTATTTT	few	TRBV7-9	NA	TRBJ2-3
CASSPQASGSGTDTQYF	TGTGCCAGCAGCCCACAAGCGAGCGGGAGCGGCACAGATACGCAGTATTTT	NA	TRBV9	TRBD2	TRBJ2-3
CAIRSSDRRNTEAFF	TGTGCCATCAGAAGCTCCGACAGGCGGAACACTGAAGCTTTCTTT	many	TRBV10-3	NA	TRBJ1-1
CASSLDRQGHGYTF	TGTGCCAGCAGCTTAGATCGCCAGGGTCATGGCTACACCTTC	NA	TRBV7-2	NA	TRBJ1-2
CATSRLLGGAGNTEAFF	TGTGCCACCAGCAGACTTCTAGGAGGGGCTGGGAACACTGAAGCTTTCTTT	NA	TRBV15	NA	TRBJ1-1
CASSLDRGGFTQYF	TGTGCCAGCAGCTTAGACAGGGGCGGGTTTACGCAGTATTTT	few	TRBV7-8	TRBD1	TRBJ2-3